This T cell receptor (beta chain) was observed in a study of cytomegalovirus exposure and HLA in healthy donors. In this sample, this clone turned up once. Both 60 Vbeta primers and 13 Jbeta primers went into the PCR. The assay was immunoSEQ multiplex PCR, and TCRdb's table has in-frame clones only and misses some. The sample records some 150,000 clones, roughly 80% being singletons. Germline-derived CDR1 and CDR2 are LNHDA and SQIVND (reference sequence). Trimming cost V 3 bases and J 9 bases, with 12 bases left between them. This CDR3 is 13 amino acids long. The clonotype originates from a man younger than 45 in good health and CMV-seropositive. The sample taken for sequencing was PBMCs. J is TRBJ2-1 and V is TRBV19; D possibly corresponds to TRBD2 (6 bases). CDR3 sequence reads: CASSIQLASEQFF. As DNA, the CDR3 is TGTGCCAGTAGTATCCAACTAGCAAGTGAGCAGTTCTTC. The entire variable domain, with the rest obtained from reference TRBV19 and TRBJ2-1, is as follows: DGGITQSPKYLFRKEGQNVTLSCEQNLNHDAMYWYRQDPGQGLRLIYYSQIVNDFQKGDIAEGYSVSREKKESFPLTVTSAQKNPTAFYLCASSIQLASEQFFGPGTRLTVL.